What follows is one T cell receptor beta chain and its context. Its antigen is unidentified. The data derive from a study of shared clonotypes between healthy human individuals. Study findings and constraints: Though the depth was large, rarefaction showed that sorted-subset sequencing was incomplete.

TCRdb's copy holds only in-frame clones and misses some; the assay was immunoSEQ multiplex PCR. The repertoire consists of under 1,100,000 clones, with 65% to 75% occurring once and the leading ten covering approximately 1.5%. The TCR comes from a man between 18 and 29 years old in good health. The sequencing sample was made of memory CD4+ T cells sorted from blood. Documented subset: CD45RA-negative fraction.

The CDR3 DNA sequence: TGTGCCAGCAGCTTAGTGGGCACAGGGGTTGGTGCTTTCTTT. As protein: CASSLVGTGVGAFF. This chain links TRBV7-2 with TRBJ1-1; 7 bases are shared with TRBD1. V was pared by 1 base and J by 11 bases, with 10 bases of the junction left unmatched. The V gene's germline CDR1 is SGHTA and CDR2 FQGNSA. The CDR3 length is 14 residues.